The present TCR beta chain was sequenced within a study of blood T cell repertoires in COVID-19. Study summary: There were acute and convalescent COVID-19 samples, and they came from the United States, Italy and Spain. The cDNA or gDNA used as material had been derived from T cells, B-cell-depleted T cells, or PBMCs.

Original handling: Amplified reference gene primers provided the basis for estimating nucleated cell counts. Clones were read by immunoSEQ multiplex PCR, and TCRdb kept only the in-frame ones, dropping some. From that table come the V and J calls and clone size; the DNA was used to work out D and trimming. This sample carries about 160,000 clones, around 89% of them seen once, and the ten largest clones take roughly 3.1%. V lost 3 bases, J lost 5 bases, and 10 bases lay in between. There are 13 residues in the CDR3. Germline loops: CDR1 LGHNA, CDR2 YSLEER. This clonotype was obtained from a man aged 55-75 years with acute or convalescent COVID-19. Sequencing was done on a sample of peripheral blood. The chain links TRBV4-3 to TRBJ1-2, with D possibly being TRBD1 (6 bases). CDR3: CASSQDRTYGYTF. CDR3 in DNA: TGCGCCAGCAGCCAGGACAGAACTTATGGCTACACCTTC.